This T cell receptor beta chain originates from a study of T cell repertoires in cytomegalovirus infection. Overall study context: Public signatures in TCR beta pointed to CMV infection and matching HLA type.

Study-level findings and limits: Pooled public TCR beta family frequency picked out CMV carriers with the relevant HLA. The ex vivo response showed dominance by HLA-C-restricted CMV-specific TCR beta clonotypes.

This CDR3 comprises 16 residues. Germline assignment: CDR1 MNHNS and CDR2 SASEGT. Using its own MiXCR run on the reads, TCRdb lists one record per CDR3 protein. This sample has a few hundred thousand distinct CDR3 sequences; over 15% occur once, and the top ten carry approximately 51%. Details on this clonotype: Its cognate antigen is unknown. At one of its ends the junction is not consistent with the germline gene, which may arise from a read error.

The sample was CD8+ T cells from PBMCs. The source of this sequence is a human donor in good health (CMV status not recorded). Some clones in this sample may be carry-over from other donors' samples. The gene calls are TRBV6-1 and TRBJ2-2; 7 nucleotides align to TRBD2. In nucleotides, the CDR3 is TGTGCCAGCAGGGAAGCTAGCGGAACGAACACCGGGGAGCTGTTTTTT. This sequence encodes CASREASGTNTGELFF.